These T cell receptor beta chains were read from a single sample in a study of vaccination and CD4 T cells after COVID-19. Which antigens these TCRs recognize remains unknown. TCRdb ran MiXCR on the PCR reads and lists one entry per CDR3 protein. Among roughly 8,100 distinct CDR3 sequences listed, more than 40% were seen once. Sequenced sample: CD4+ T cells from blood, cultured in vitro. These receptor sequences come from a human donor in good health. The CDR3 runs from the conserved cysteine through the conserved F or W. Each record gives: CDR3 DNA, CDR3 protein, D gene, clone size, J gene, V gene. The D gene is left open where the match is weak. Expanded clones get a size class; other rows say once, few or many, or leave the size out.

TGTGCCAGCGGATCCCTACAGGGAGGCTACACCTTC | CASGSLQGGYTF | - | - | TRBJ1-2 | TRBV6-2/TRBV6-3
TGTGCCAGCAGGCTATCAGTGGGGGGAACCTATGGCTACACCTTC | CASRLSVGGTYGYTF | - | - | TRBJ1-2 | TRBV27
TGCAGTGCTAGACCTATCTTTGGGTGGACTGGGGCCAACGTCCTGACTTTC | CSARPIFGWTGANVLTF | - | - | TRBJ2-6 | TRBV20-1
TGCAGTGCTCTACACCGGACAGATAGCAATCAGCCCCAGCATTTT | CSALHRTDSNQPQHF | - | few | TRBJ1-5 | TRBV20-1
TGTGCCAGCAGCCCCGGAGAGACCCAGTACTTC | CASSPGETQYF | - | - | TRBJ2-5 | TRBV11-2
TGTGCCAGCAGTGCCCTCGGGGGCACTGAAGCTTTCTTT | CASSALGGTEAFF | - | - | TRBJ1-1 | TRBV25-1
TGTGCCAGCAGCTTAATAGATACGCAGTATTTT | CASSLIDTQYF | - | - | TRBJ2-3 | TRBV7-2
TGTGCCGGGGGGAACAGGGCTTTCTTT | CAGGNRAFF | - | - | TRBJ1-1 | TRBV30
TGCGCCAGCACCGATCGACAGGGGGCTGAAGAGCAGTACTTC | CASTDRQGAEEQYF | TRBD1 | few | TRBJ2-7 | TRBV5-1
TGCAGTGCCTCCCCGCTAGCGACTAGCACAGATACGCAGTATTTT | CSASPLATSTDTQYF | - | - | TRBJ2-3 | TRBV20-1
TGTGCCAGTAGACAGAGCTCTGGAAACACCATATATTTT | CASRQSSGNTIYF | - | - | TRBJ1-3 | TRBV19
TGTGCCAGTAGTAGCTCATCCTGGGGTTCAGCTTTCTTT | CASSSSSWGSAFF | - | few | TRBJ1-1 | TRBV19
TGCAGTGCTAGTCCCGGGGGTAACCCCTACGAGCAGTACTTC | CSASPGGNPYEQYF | - | - | TRBJ2-7 | TRBV20-1
TGTGCCATCAGCTCCGGGACAGGGAGCAATCAGCCCCAGCATTTT | CAISSGTGSNQPQHF | TRBD1 | few | TRBJ1-5 | TRBV10-3
TGCAGCGTGGGATCTGGACAGCTCTATGGCTACACCTTC | CSVGSGQLYGYTF | - | once | TRBJ1-2 | TRBV29-1
TGTGCCAGCAGCCTGGTCGCCGGGACAGGGAGCAATCAGCCCCAGCATTTT | CASSLVAGTGSNQPQHF | TRBD1 | - | TRBJ1-5 | TRBV5-8
TGTGCCAGCAGTGCCCGGGGGCGGGGAGGGGCCAACGTCCTGACTTTC | CASSARGRGGANVLTF | - | - | TRBJ2-6 | TRBV27
TGCGCCAGCAGCGCCCTGCAGGGGGCCTACGAGCAGTACTTC | CASSALQGAYEQYF | TRBD1 | - | TRBJ2-7 | TRBV5-1
TGCGCCAGCAGCAAAGATCCGGGACAGGTGAACACTGAAGCTTTCTTT | CASSKDPGQVNTEAFF | TRBD1 | once | TRBJ1-1 | TRBV5-1
TGTGCCAGCAGCCACCCTATAACTCGTGAAGCTTTCTTT | CASSHPITREAFF | - | - | TRBJ1-1 | TRBV14
TGTGCCAGCAGTATCGCGACAGTAGGTTATGGCTACACCTTC | CASSIATVGYGYTF | - | - | TRBJ1-2 | TRBV12-3/TRBV12-4
TGTGCCAGCAGTGATCGTAACCGGGAGAGGACAGATACGCAGTATTTT | CASSDRNRERTDTQYF | - | few | TRBJ2-3 | TRBV6-1
TGTGCCAGCAGCCTATATGACAGAATCTCTGGAAACACCATATATTTT | CASSLYDRISGNTIYF | - | few | TRBJ1-3 | TRBV7-9
TGTGCCAGCAGCTTTACTGCATGGGACGAGCAGTACTTC | CASSFTAWDEQYF | - | - | TRBJ2-7 | TRBV7-2
TGCAGTGTTCAGACCACTTCGAATTCACCCCTCCACTTT | CSVQTTSNSPLHF | - | - | TRBJ1-6 | TRBV20-1
TGTGCCAGCAGTTCCACGCTATTCTCTGGCTACACCTTC | CASSSTLFSGYTF | - | few | TRBJ1-2 | TRBV27
TGTGCCAGCAGTTTATGGGGCGAGAGGTCTGGCTACACCTTC | CASSLWGERSGYTF | - | - | TRBJ1-2 | TRBV28
TGCAGTGCTGACAGGACTAGCGGGGGGGCCGGTTCAAGTACAGATACGCAGTATTTT | CSADRTSGGAGSSTDTQYF | TRBD2 | - | TRBJ2-3 | TRBV20-1
TGCAGCGTTGTTCTGGGCGAGTGGGGTGGCTACACCTTC | CSVVLGEWGGYTF | - | - | TRBJ1-2 | TRBV29-1
TGTGCCAGCAATGTAGGGGGTAGCAATCAGCCCCAGCATTTT | CASNVGGSNQPQHF | - | few | TRBJ1-5 | TRBV6-1
TGCGCCAGTAGAAAGACAAATCGCGGGTATGGCTACACCTTC | CASRKTNRGYGYTF | - | few | TRBJ1-2 | TRBV10-2
TGTGCCAGCAGCTTAGGTCCGGGGCTAGCGGGGCCCGGGAACACCGGGGAGCTGTTTTTT | CASSLGPGLAGPGNTGELFF | TRBD2 | - | TRBJ2-2 | TRBV7-2
TGTGCCAGCAGTGAATCATTCCCGGGTCAGCCCCAGCATTTT | CASSESFPGQPQHF | - | few | TRBJ1-5 | TRBV6-1
TGCAGCGTTGGAAAGGGGGGCGGCAATCAGCCCCAGCATTTT | CSVGKGGGNQPQHF | - | few | TRBJ1-5 | TRBV20-1
TGCAGTGCTACTACAGGGTACAATGGCTACACCTTC | CSATTGYNGYTF | - | - | TRBJ1-2 | TRBV20-1
TGTGCCAGCAGCTTAGCCGCGGTGGGGGCGACCAAAAACATTCAGTACTTC | CASSLAAVGATKNIQYF | - | few | TRBJ2-4 | TRBV7-2
TGTGCCAGCAGCTTGGGGCCTAAGGACACTGAAGCTTTCTTT | CASSLGPKDTEAFF | - | - | TRBJ1-1 | TRBV5-4
TGTGCCAGCAGCGGAGATAGCGGGAGAGTGAATGAGCAGTTCTTC | CASSGDSGRVNEQFF | TRBD2 | few | TRBJ2-1 | TRBV7-9
TGTGCCAGCAGCTACTACCGTCTAGCGGGAGCCGGGGAGCTGTTTTTT | CASSYYRLAGAGELFF | TRBD2 | - | TRBJ2-2 | TRBV7-2
TGTGCCAGTAGTATGACGGGCCAACTAAGCAATCAGCCCCAGCATTTT | CASSMTGQLSNQPQHF | - | - | TRBJ1-5 | TRBV19
TGTGCCAGCAGTTATACCTCCTACGAGCAGTACTTC | CASSYTSYEQYF | - | - | TRBJ2-7 | TRBV6-5
TGTGCCAGCAGCCCGAGCCCCAGCGGCCCACAGTATTTT | CASSPSPSGPQYF | - | - | TRBJ2-3 | TRBV5-4
TGCAGTGCTCCGATCTCGGTGGGAGGGATCGAGCAGTACTTC | CSAPISVGGIEQYF | TRBD2 | - | TRBJ2-7 | TRBV20-1
TGTGCCAGCAGCCCCCTTAGAGGATATACGCAGTATTTT | CASSPLRGYTQYF | - | once | TRBJ2-3 | TRBV7-2
TGTGCCAGCAGGACGGGGCTGAGCTCCTACGAGCAGTACTTC | CASRTGLSSYEQYF | - | - | TRBJ2-7 | TRBV6-1
TGTGCCACCAGTGCTATGACAGGGGATGGCTACACCTTC | CATSAMTGDGYTF | TRBD1 | - | TRBJ1-2 | TRBV24-1
TGTGCCAGCAACTTCCCGGGACTTAACACAGATACGCAGTATTTT | CASNFPGLNTDTQYF | - | - | TRBJ2-3 | TRBV7-9
TGTGCCTGGAGTATGGGGGCTCCCTACGAGCAGTACTTC | CAWSMGAPYEQYF | - | - | TRBJ2-7 | TRBV30
TGTGCCAGCAGTTTAGAAGGCGGGAGGGCCCAGAATGAGCAGTTCTTC | CASSLEGGRAQNEQFF | TRBD2 | few | TRBJ2-1 | TRBV6-2/TRBV6-3
TGTGCCAGCAGCTTGCCCCAGATCTATGGCTACACCTTC | CASSLPQIYGYTF | - | - | TRBJ1-2 | TRBV7-9
TGCAGTGCTAACCCCTCGTGGGCCCAAGAGACCCAGTACTTC | CSANPSWAQETQYF | - | few | TRBJ2-5 | TRBV20-1
TGTGCCAGCAGCTTTTATACCGGACTAGGGGAAAACAATGAGCAGTTCTTC | CASSFYTGLGENNEQFF | TRBD2 | - | TRBJ2-1 | TRBV7-9
TGTGCCAGCAGCCTTGGGGGGCAGGGAGAACTTTATGGCTACACCTTC | CASSLGGQGELYGYTF | - | few | TRBJ1-2 | TRBV7-9
TGCAGTGCTAGGACCCCACGGGGCGGGGCCTCCTACGAGCAGTACTTC | CSARTPRGGASYEQYF | - | few | TRBJ2-7 | TRBV20-1
TGTGCCAGCAGTTTATCCCCCCACTTTAGACAGGGTGGCTACACCTTC | CASSLSPHFRQGGYTF | TRBD1 | - | TRBJ1-2 | TRBV27
TGTGCCAGCAGTTTAAACACCGGGGGCAGCAGACAAGAGACCCAGTACTTC | CASSLNTGGSRQETQYF | - | - | TRBJ2-5 | TRBV12-3/TRBV12-4
TGTGCCAGCAGCGTAGGGACAGGGGGGGACACTGAAGCTTTCTTT | CASSVGTGGDTEAFF | TRBD1 | - | TRBJ1-1 | TRBV9